This TCR beta chain was observed in a study of cytomegalovirus exposure and HLA in healthy donors. With 6 bases removed from V and 7 bases from J, the gap between germline ends came to 16 bases. CDR1 and CDR2 from the germline V gene are SQVTM and ANQGSEA. The CDR3 covers 13 residues. The PCR ran on 60 Vbeta and 13 Jbeta primers. Using immunoSEQ multiplex PCR, the repertoire was profiled, and TCRdb retains in-frame clones only, with some absent. This table holds about 150,000 clones, about 80% found once. The sequenced sample was PBMCs. V gene TRBV29-1 combines with J gene TRBJ2-1; maybe TRBD2 (5 bases). This clonotype was obtained from a middle-aged man in good health and CMV-seropositive. This CDR3 is CSVPEGPWNEQFF. The DNA of the CDR3 is TGCAGCGTCCCCGAGGGCCCATGGAATGAGCAGTTCTTC.